A single sample is the source of the 7 T cell receptor beta chains below, sequenced in a study of technical replicates of blood from several donors. Using immunoSEQ multiplex PCR, the repertoire was profiled, and TCRdb retains in-frame clones only, with some absent. The table has tens of thousands of clones, 90% seen once. The sample was PBMCs. All receptors derive from a human donor in good health. Some clones in this sample may be carry-over from other donors' samples.

This chain uses TRBV4-1 with TRBJ1-1; 8 bases line up with TRBD1. This CDR3 contains 14 residues. Germline CDR1 is MGHRA and CDR2 is YSYEKL. V dropped 3 bases and J dropped 4; count of bases not matched to a gene: 4. This CDR3 reads CASSQPDRGTEAFF. The CDR3, as DNA: TGCGCCAGCAGCCAGCCTGACAGGGGCACTGAAGCTTTCTTT.

The rearrangement joins TRBV27 to TRBJ1-4; 8 bases line up with TRBD1. In germline, CDR1 is MNHEY, CDR2 SMNVEV (reference sequence). J gave up 7 bases and V 4 bases, and 5 bases lay outside the gene matches. This CDR3 has 14 residues. The CDR3 DNA reads as TGTGCCAGCAGTTCCCAGGGGGCGGGTGAAAAACTGTTTTTT. It is translated as CASSSQGAGEKLFF.

The CDR3 region is CATRGGLGAAEAFF. The CDR3 DNA sequence: TGTGCCACCAGGGGGGGGTTGGGGGCAGCTGAAGCTTTCTTT. The chain uses TRBV15 and TRBJ1-1; possibly TRBD1 for D (6 bases). V was clipped by 6 bases and J by 6 bases, with 17 bases between them. The CDR3 is 14 amino acids. Germline V gene data show CDR1 as LNHNV and CDR2 as YYDKDF (reference sequence). Complete variable domain (other parts from reference TRBV15 and TRBJ1-1): DAMVIQNPRYQVTQFGKPVTLSCSQTLNHNVMYWYQQKSSQAPKLLFHYYDKDFNNEADTPDNFQSRRPNTSFCFLDIRSPGLGDTAMYLCATRGGLGAAEAFFGQGTRLTVV.

This chain joins TRBV6-5 and TRBJ1-3; unclear D gene. CDR3 length: 16 residues. Germline-derived CDR1 and CDR2 are MNHEY and SVGAGI. The V gene lost 2 bases and the J gene lost 0 bases, with 11 bases spanning the gap. CDR3 in amino acids: CASSYGLGSSGNTIYF. The DNA of the CDR3 is TGTGCCAGCAGTTACGGGCTTGGGAGCTCTGGAAACACCATATATTTT.

The V and J genes are TRBV19 and TRBJ2-3, with D perhaps matching TRBD2 (5 bases). The length of the CDR3 is 12 residues. V lost 8 bases, J lost 3 bases, and 9 bases lay in between. Germline CDR1 and CDR2: LNHDA and SQIVND (reference sequence). The CDR3 spells CASGRGTDTQYF. In DNA, the CDR3 is TGTGCCAGTGGACGGGGAACAGATACGCAGTATTTT.

The chain recombines TRBV6-1 with TRBJ2-7, with 8 bases fitting TRBD2. J lost 0 bases, V lost 6 bases, and 4 bases had no gene match. CDR1 is MNHNS, CDR2 SASEGT, per germline. There are 14 residues in the CDR3. The CDR3 loop is CASSPGGSSYEQYF. The DNA of the CDR3 is TGTGCCAGCAGCCCGGGAGGGAGCTCCTACGAGCAGTACTTC.

V gene TRBV6-1 combines with J gene TRBJ1-6; the match to TRBD1 covers 7 bases. The junction had 6 bases not matched to a gene; V was cut back by 1 base and J by 9 bases. From germline, CDR1 is MNHNS and CDR2 SASEGT. CDR3 size: 15 residues. Here the CDR3 reads CASSEVRRGLSPLHF. In nucleotides, the CDR3 is TGTGCCAGCAGTGAAGTAAGGAGGGGGCTTTCACCCCTCCACTTT.